Listed here are 17 T cell receptor beta chains from one sample, sequenced in a study of CD8 T cells in ankylosing spondylitis. TCRdb redid the calling of the 5' RACE reads with MiXCR, one entry per CDR3 protein. Among about 250,000 distinct CDR3 sequences listed, about 18% were seen once. Sequenced sample: blood, either unsorted or a sorted T cell fraction (not recorded which). Receptor source: a male donor with ankylosing spondylitis or in good health (not recorded which).

The V gene is TRBV6-1, the J gene TRBJ1-5; D is ambiguous. CDR3 length: 13 amino acids. Germline V gives CDR1 MNHNS, CDR2 SASEGT. Deletions cut 4 bases from V and 0 bases from J, with 4 bases between. CDR3 nucleotide sequence: TGTGCCAGCAGTGGTAATAGCAATCAGCCCCAGCATTTT. Residues: CASSGNSNQPQHF.

The chain uses TRBV4-1 and TRBJ2-7; 7 nucleotides match TRBD2. Germline CDR1 is MGHRA and CDR2 is YSYEKL. This CDR3 has 15 residues. The trim removed 0 bases at V and 3 bases at J, leaving 5 bases unmatched. The CDR3 bases are TGCGCCAGCAGCCAAGACGATAGCGGGTTCTACGAGCAGTACTTC. Protein sequence: CASSQDDSGFYEQYF.

The genes are TRBV29-1 and TRBJ2-3; 8 bases fit TRBD2. The CDR3 length is 13 residues. The germline gives CDR1 SQVTM, CDR2 ANQGSEA. V lost 7 bases, J lost 11 bases, and 14 bases stayed unmatched. The CDR3 DNA sequence: TGCAGCGCTCTGGGACTAGGCGGGCCGTGGCAGTATTTT. It is translated as CSALGLGGPWQYF.

This sequence joins TRBV13 and TRBJ1-1, with D possibly being TRBD1 (5 bases). V lost 4 bases, J lost 5 bases, and 14 bases lay in between. CDR3 size: 14 residues. The germline CDR1 and CDR2 sequences are PRHDT and FYEKMQ (reference sequence). Written as DNA, the CDR3 is TGTGCCAGCAGCTCGTCCGACAGCGGGACTGAAGCTTTCTTT. It yields the protein CASSSSDSGTEAFF.

The chain employs TRBV29-1 and TRBJ1-1; TRBD1 matches 7 bases. Unmatched junction bases numbered 15, after V lost 4 bases and J lost 4 bases. The germline V gene encodes CDR1 SQVTM and CDR2 ANQGSEA. The CDR3 consists of 16 residues. The CDR3 is CSVGLATTGWTTEAFF. The CDR3 coding sequence is TGCAGCGTTGGATTGGCCACGACAGGGTGGACCACTGAAGCTTTCTTT.

J is TRBJ2-7 and V is TRBV6-2 or TRBV6-3; D might be TRBD2 (6 bases). Germline lookup yields CDR1 MNHEY and CDR2 SVGEGT. CDR3 size: 13 residues. V was shortened by 6 bases and J by 3 bases, with 12 bases between the two germline ends. The CDR3 protein is CASSWDFNYEQYF. In DNA, the CDR3 is TGTGCCAGCAGCTGGGACTTCAACTACGAGCAGTACTTC.

The chain has TRBV12-3 or TRBV12-4 and TRBJ1-2, with no clear D. This CDR3 region has 12 residues. V lost 5 bases and J lost 9, with 13 bases in between. The CDR3, as DNA: TGTGCCAGCAGTCAAGGGTCGCTTAGCTACACCTTC. Its translation is CASSQGSLSYTF.

The gene calls are TRBV27 and TRBJ2-5; 10 bases match TRBD2. The germline V gene has CDR1 MNHEY and CDR2 SMNVEV (reference sequence). V shed 5 bases, J shed 4 bases, and the junction held 7 bases outside the gene matches. The CDR3 is 15 residues long. The CDR3 is CASSPMLAGGETQYF. CDR3 bases: TGTGCCAGCAGTCCCATGTTAGCGGGGGGAGAGACCCAGTACTTC.

The rearrangement links TRBV4-1 to TRBJ2-1, with 7 nucleotides matching TRBD2. Trimming cost V 0 bases and J 6 bases; bases outside gene matches: 5. CDR1 is MGHRA and CDR2 is YSYEKL in the germline V gene. The CDR3 is 15 amino acids. The CDR3 DNA is TGCGCCAGCAGCCAAGACCCTGGACTAGGCAATGAGCAGTTCTTC. This codes for CASSQDPGLGNEQFF.

This clonotype was counted a few times. V usage is TRBV4-3 and J usage is TRBJ2-1; 7 bases are a match to TRBD2. Germline V CDR1 and CDR2: LGHNA, YSLEER. The CDR3 has 16 amino acids. Germline trimming cut 0 bases from V and 9 bases from J; bases unmatched to any gene: 11. The CDR3 DNA reads TGCGCCAGCAGCCAAGATCGCGGGGGAGGGCTAGTTGAGCAGTTCTTC. Its protein product is CASSQDRGGGLVEQFF.

This clonotype showed up just a few times. V usage is TRBV9 and J usage is TRBJ2-7; 8 bases match TRBD2. From germline, CDR1 is SGDLS and CDR2 YYNGEE. The ends lost 0 bases at V and 4 bases at J; junction bases unmatched: 3. This CDR3 is built from 14 residues. The CDR3 region has the DNA TGTGCCAGCAGCGTAGGGAGCGGGAGTTACGAGCAGTACTTC. Residues: CASSVGSGSYEQYF.

This clonotype was observed at least ten times. The genes are TRBV29-1 and TRBJ2-5; 7 bases agree with TRBD1. The CDR3 totals 12 residues. V dropped 7 bases and J dropped 0; count of bases not matched to a gene: 2. Looked up from germline, CDR1 is SQVTM and CDR2 is ANQGSEA. CDR3 DNA sequence: TGCAGCGGTACAGGGGACCAAGAGACCCAGTACTTC. It encodes CSGTGDQETQYF. Together with reference TRBV29-1 and TRBJ2-5, the CDR3 gives the full variable domain: SAVISQKPSRDICQRGTSLTIQCQVDSQVTMMFWYRQQPGQSLTLIATANQGSEATYESGFVIDKFPISRPNLTFSTLTVSNMSPEDSSIYLCSGTGDQETQYFGPGTRLLVL.

This clonotype was seen a handful of times. The DNA of the CDR3 is TGCAGTGCGACGACAGGGATCGGCTACGAGCAGTACTTC. This codes for CSATTGIGYEQYF. The chain employs TRBV20-1 and TRBJ2-7; 7 bases fit TRBD1. Germline loops: CDR1 DFQATT, CDR2 SNEGSKA (reference sequence). The CDR3 sequence is 13 residues long. J gave up 3 bases and V 6 bases, and 8 bases lay outside the gene matches.

This clonotype showed up just a few times. This sequence joins TRBV5-1 and TRBJ2-7; weak D call: TRBD1 (5 bases). Germline loops: CDR1 SGHRS, CDR2 YFSETQ. This CDR3 region has 14 residues. The V and J ends lost 1 base and 5 bases respectively, with 13 bases between them. For the CDR3, the DNA is TGCGCCAGCAGCTTGTGGGTCGTAGGGGACGAGCAGTACTTC. Encoded protein: CASSLWVVGDEQYF.

This chain joins TRBV20-1 and TRBJ2-3; TRBD2 matches 8 bases. V was pared by 3 bases and J by 3 bases, with 5 bases of the junction left unmatched. CDR1 DFQATT and CDR2 SNEGSKA come from the germline V gene (reference sequence). The CDR3 runs 14 residues. This CDR3 is CSASPREGTDTQYF. The CDR3 DNA is TGCAGTGCTAGTCCACGGGAGGGAACAGATACGCAGTATTTT.

The rearrangement uses TRBV20-1 and TRBJ2-7, with 8 bases aligning to TRBD2. V dropped 4 bases and J dropped 2; count of bases not matched to a gene: 16. Germline V gene data show CDR1 as DFQATT and CDR2 as SNEGSKA (reference sequence). The CDR3 totals 17 residues. CDR3 sequence: CSAIVPPGGGTPYEQYF. CDR3 in DNA: TGCAGTGCTATAGTCCCTCCCGGCGGGGGGACCCCCTACGAGCAGTACTTC.

This clonotype was recorded at least ten times. The chain carries TRBV10-3 and TRBJ2-3; 16 bases match TRBD2. Germline-derived CDR1 and CDR2 are ENHRY and SYGVKD. CDR3 length: 20 residues. With 6 bases clipped from V and 4 bases from J, the junction kept 16 bases outside the gene matches. The CDR3 bases are TGTGCCATCAGGGACTCGGGACTAGCGGGAGGGCCAGCGAGTTCAGATACGCAGTATTTT. As protein: CAIRDSGLAGGPASSDTQYF.